Each of the 13 T cell receptor beta chains below was sequenced from the same sample in a study of CD8+ T cells in alopecia areata. Extracted RNA was reverse transcribed into cDNA, the sequencing template. The data were produced by immunoSEQ multiplex PCR, yet TCRdb's version contains in-frame clones alone and is incomplete. The sample comprises around 30,000 clones, around 80% of which are singletons, and 19% rests with the top ten. Sequencing was performed on NKG2D-low CD8+ T cells sorted from blood. These TCRs come from a human donor with alopecia areata.

This clone is judged medium-sized. The rearrangement uses TRBV19 and TRBJ2-1, with D possibly being TRBD2 (5 bases). Trimming pared 9 bases from V and 6 bases from J, leaving 18 bases between. Germline values: CDR1 LNHDA, CDR2 SQIVND (reference sequence). This CDR3 comprises 14 residues. The CDR3 reads CASTPAALVNEQFF. The CDR3 DNA is TGTGCCAGCACTCCGGCGGCACTAGTCAATGAGCAGTTCTTC.

V usage is TRBV6-1 and J usage is TRBJ2-3, with D unresolved. Trimming stripped 0 bases from V and 0 bases from J, with 4 bases between. Per germline, CDR1 MNHNS and CDR2 SASEGT. CDR3 length equals 14 residues. The CDR3 coding sequence is TGTGCCAGCAGTGAAGCGGTCAGCACAGATACGCAGTATTTT. The encoded protein is CASSEAVSTDTQYF.

This clone has only one observation. V is TRBV30 and J is TRBJ1-1; no reliable D call. V was clipped by 3 bases and J by 0 bases, with 8 bases between them. The CDR3 is 13 amino acids. The germline CDR1 and CDR2 sequences are GTSNPN and SVGIG (reference sequence). This CDR3 reads CAWRWVVNTEAFF. CDR3 coding DNA: TGTGCCTGGAGATGGGTGGTGAACACTGAAGCTTTCTTT.

V and J are TRBV29-1 and TRBJ1-3; TRBD1 might be the D (6 bases). Germline V gives CDR1 SQVTM, CDR2 ANQGSEA. The V gene lost 4 bases and the J gene lost 4 bases, with 11 bases spanning the gap. This CDR3 region has 13 residues. CDR3 sequence (DNA): TGCAGCGTTGCCGGGACAACGGGAAACACCATATATTTT. It yields the protein CSVAGTTGNTIYF.

CDR3 sequence reads: CAWSVLSGRDEQYF. The CDR3 bases are TGTGCCTGGAGTGTACTAAGCGGGAGGGACGAGCAGTACTTC. The V and J genes are TRBV30 and TRBJ2-7, with 10 nucleotides matching TRBD2. The V gene end was trimmed by 0 bases and the J gene end by 5 bases; junction bases not matched to a gene: 4. CDR3 length: 14 residues. The germline CDR1 and CDR2 sequences are GTSNPN and SVGIG (reference sequence).

This chain links TRBV27 with TRBJ1-1, with D unclear. The germline gives CDR1 MNHEY, CDR2 SMNVEV (reference sequence). Trimming shortened V by 0 bases and J by 4 bases, and 12 bases separated the two germline ends. This CDR3 has 15 amino acids. The CDR3 loop is CASSLSRMVGTEAFF. The CDR3 nucleotides read TGTGCCAGCAGTTTATCGCGCATGGTGGGCACTGAAGCTTTCTTT.

The V and J genes are TRBV28 and TRBJ2-7, with a possible D match to TRBD2 (6 bases). Per the germline V gene, CDR1 is MDHEN and CDR2 is SYDVKM. This CDR3 contains 11 residues. The V gene lost 10 bases and the J gene lost 3 bases, with 10 bases spanning the gap. The CDR3 DNA reads as TGTGCCACCGAGGGAGGCTACGAGCAGTACTTC. It encodes CATEGGYEQYF.

This clone was detected only a few times. The chain recombines TRBV28 with TRBJ2-1; D could derive from TRBD1 or TRBD2 (5 bases each). The CDR3 totals 19 residues. Trimming shortened V by 2 bases and J by 5 bases, and 25 bases separated the two germline ends. The germline V gene encodes CDR1 MDHEN and CDR2 SYDVKM. CDR3 residues: CASSLILGASSQRHNEQFF. DNA for the CDR3: TGTGCCAGCAGTTTAATCCTCGGGGCGTCCTCTCAACGCCACAATGAGCAGTTCTTC.

V gene TRBV27 combines with J gene TRBJ2-1, with 10 bases identical to TRBD2. The CDR3 runs 16 residues. Per the germline V gene, CDR1 is MNHEY and CDR2 is SMNVEV (reference sequence). V trimming: 2 bases; J trimming: 8 bases; junction bases outside the gene matches: 9. In DNA, the CDR3 is TGTGCCAGCAGTTTAGGAGCGGGAGGGCCGATGCATGAGCAGTTCTTC. This codes for CASSLGAGGPMHEQFF.

This sequence joins TRBV29-1 and TRBJ2-1; 8 bases map to TRBD2. CDR3 size: 14 residues. After removal of 8 bases from V and 2 bases from J, the junction contained 8 bases not matched to a gene. The germline CDR1 and CDR2 sequences are SQVTM and ANQGSEA. CDR3 amino acids: CSFGAAGAYNEQFF. The CDR3 nucleotides are TGCAGCTTCGGGGCAGCGGGAGCCTACAATGAGCAGTTCTTC.

The V and J genes are TRBV29-1 and TRBJ2-1, with D hard to call. Looked up from germline, CDR1 is SQVTM and CDR2 is ANQGSEA. With 6 bases removed from V and 6 bases from J, the gap between germline ends came to 15 bases. This CDR3 region has 13 residues. The CDR3 bases are TGCAGCGTGACGGACGGGTATCGCAATGAGCAGTTCTTC. Translating gives CSVTDGYRNEQFF.

The V call is TRBV27, the J call TRBJ2-1, with TRBD1 identical over 7 bases. This CDR3 is built from 18 residues. Losses at the gene ends were 0 bases for V and 3 bases for J; bases not matched to a gene: 11. Per the germline V gene, CDR1 is MNHEY and CDR2 is SMNVEV (reference sequence). In DNA, the CDR3 is TGTGCCAGCAGTTTATCGGCAGGGGGTGGTGTCGACTACAATGAGCAGTTCTTC. Its protein product is CASSLSAGGGVDYNEQFF.

V usage is TRBV29-1 and J usage is TRBJ1-1, with D hard to call. V was cut by 3 bases and J by 1 base, with 15 bases left in between. The CDR3 spans 15 residues. Per the germline V gene, CDR1 is SQVTM and CDR2 is ANQGSEA. The CDR3 region has the DNA TGCAGCGTTGATTGGCTGGAAACAGCGAACACTGAAGCTTTCTTT. This encodes CSVDWLETANTEAFF. The full variable domain, with the rest looked up from reference TRBV29-1 and TRBJ1-1, is SAVISQKPSRDICQRGTSLTIQCQVDSQVTMMFWYRQQPGQSLTLIATANQGSEATYESGFVIDKFPISRPNLTFSTLTVSNMSPEDSSIYLCSVDWLETANTEAFFGQGTRLTVV.